A single sample gave rise to the 23 T cell receptor beta chains below, sequenced in a study of blood T cell repertoires in COVID-19. The data were produced by immunoSEQ multiplex PCR, yet TCRdb's version contains in-frame clones alone and is incomplete. Among some 120,000 clones listed, roughly 90% were seen once. Sequencing was done on a sample of peripheral blood. Receptors were obtained from a man aged 45-65 years with acute or convalescent COVID-19.

The gene calls are TRBV7-9 and TRBJ1-3; 7 bases match TRBD1. Germline V lookup: CDR1 SEHNR, CDR2 FQNEAQ (reference sequence). The CDR3 runs 15 residues. J gave up 0 bases and V 4 bases, and 3 bases lay outside the gene matches. The chain's CDR3 is CASSWGQNSGNTIYF. The CDR3 nucleotides read TGTGCCAGCAGCTGGGGACAGAACTCTGGAAACACCATATATTTT.

As for this clone: Different DNA sequences within this sample yield the same CDR3. The chain joins TRBV2 to TRBJ2-1; D is undetermined. CDR1 is SNHLY, CDR2 FYNNEI, per germline. Deletions cut 6 bases from V and 4 bases from J, with 4 bases between. The CDR3 runs 11 residues. CDR3 sequence: CASSPYNEQFF. The CDR3 DNA reads TGTGCCAGCAGCCCTTACAATGAGCAGTTCTTC.

The rearrangement links TRBV9 to TRBJ1-1; 7 bases are shared with TRBD1. This CDR3 is 14 amino acids long. In germline, CDR1 is SGDLS, CDR2 YYNGEE. After removal of 4 bases from V and 2 bases from J, the junction contained 5 bases not matched to a gene. The CDR3 reads CASSLTGANTEAFF. In DNA form, the CDR3 reads TGTGCCAGCAGCCTCACAGGGGCAAACACTGAAGCTTTCTTT.

The count of this clone is one. The J gene is TRBJ1-4, the V gene TRBV25-1; D is uncertain. The length of the CDR3 is 13 residues. Trimming took 5 bases from V and 4 from J, leaving 8 bases between them. The V gene's germline CDR1 is MGHDK and CDR2 SYGVNS. The CDR3 sequence is CASSSQDNEKLFF. In DNA form, the CDR3 reads TGTGCCAGCAGTAGTCAGGATAATGAAAAACTGTTTTTT.

The chain joins TRBV7-9 to TRBJ2-5; 12 bases fit TRBD2. The CDR3 is made up of 13 amino acids. CDR1 is SEHNR and CDR2 is FQNEAQ in the germline V gene (reference sequence). CDR3 sequence (DNA): TGTGCAGCCCGGACTAGCGGGAAAGAGACCCAGTACTTC. Its translation: CAARTSGKETQYF.

This clone was seen just once. The chain combines TRBV5-1 with TRBJ2-7, with 7 positions matching TRBD2. Germline V gene data show CDR1 as SGHRS and CDR2 as YFSETQ. V lost 0 bases and J lost 10; bases outside the gene matches: 4. This CDR3 spans 12 amino acids. CDR3 nucleotide sequence: TGCGCCAGCAGCTTGGGGGACTATCTCCAGTACTTC. This translates into CASSLGDYLQYF.

V gene TRBV19 combines with J gene TRBJ2-1; D gene uncertain. The germline gives CDR1 LNHDA, CDR2 SQIVND (reference sequence). Trimming removed 5 bases at V and 0 bases at J, with 8 bases between. The CDR3 runs 14 residues. This chain's CDR3 is CASSVWSSYNEQFF. CDR3 bases: TGTGCCAGTAGTGTGTGGAGCTCCTACAATGAGCAGTTCTTC.

The V call is TRBV7-6, the J call TRBJ2-7; D may be TRBD2 (6 bases). CDR3 length equals 11 residues. Germline CDR1 reads SGHVS; CDR2 reads FNYEAQ. The ends were cut back, 6 bases at V and 6 bases at J, with 9 bases in the middle. As DNA, the CDR3 is TGTGCCAGCAGTAGGGGAGGCGAGCAGTACTTC. The encoded protein is CASSRGGEQYF. Full variable domain (rest looked up from reference TRBV7-6 and TRBJ2-7): GAGVSQSPRYKVTKRGQDVALRCDPISGHVSLYWYRQALGQGPEFLTYFNYEAQQDKSGLPNDRFSAERPEGSISTLTIQRTEQRDSAMYRCASSRGGEQYFGPGTRLTVT.

This clone was recorded once. The chain combines TRBV5-5 with TRBJ2-7; D might be TRBD1 (6 bases). Germline values: CDR1 SGHKS, CDR2 YYEKEE (reference sequence). V was shortened by 2 bases and J by 7 bases, with 25 bases between the two germline ends. This CDR3 is built from 17 residues. The CDR3 region is CASSFAPRGPFSGEQYF. CDR3 nucleotides: TGTGCCAGCAGCTTTGCGCCCAGGGGACCCTTTAGTGGTGAGCAGTACTTC.

This sequence joins TRBV30 and TRBJ2-4, with TRBD2 identical over 7 bases. The CDR3 contains 13 residues. V lost 5 bases to trimming and J lost 3 bases; unmatched junction nucleotides: 4. CDR1 and CDR2 (germline): GTSNPN, SVGIG (reference sequence). CDR3 nucleotides: TGTGCCTGGGCGGGAGTGGTCAAAAACATTCAGTACTTC. Protein sequence: CAWAGVVKNIQYF.

The V gene is TRBV5-1, the J gene TRBJ2-5; a possible D gene is TRBD2 (5 bases). Germline values: CDR1 SGHRS, CDR2 YFSETQ. The length of the CDR3 is 14 residues. Trimming removed 2 bases from V and 1 base from J, with 9 bases in between. Written as DNA, the CDR3 is TGCGCCAGCAGCTTTCGGGGATCCCAAGAGACCCAGTACTTC. Amino acid sequence: CASSFRGSQETQYF.

V usage is TRBV3-1 (or the pseudogene TRBV3-2) and J usage is TRBJ1-2; D may be TRBD1 (6 bases). Germline CDR1 and CDR2: LGHDT and YNNKEL (reference sequence). V was pared by 3 bases and J by 7 bases, with 9 bases between. The length of the CDR3 is 12 residues. The CDR3 DNA reads TGTGCCAGCAGCCACACAGGGATTGGCTACACCTTC. This codes for CASSHTGIGYTF.

The chain's CDR3 is CARPATSVSSSGANVLTF. The CDR3 nucleotides are TGTGCCAGACCCGCGACTAGCGTATCAAGCTCTGGGGCCAACGTCCTGACTTTC. The chain couples TRBV19 to TRBJ2-6, with TRBD2 matching 8 bases. The V gene's germline CDR1 is LNHDA and CDR2 SQIVND (reference sequence). The CDR3 spans 18 residues. Trimming took 9 bases from V and 0 from J; bases not matched to a gene: 13.

V usage is TRBV7-8 and J usage is TRBJ2-3, with 10 bases lining up with TRBD2. This CDR3 contains 20 residues. The V segment lost 1 base and the J segment 0 bases; nucleotides outside the gene matches: 13. From germline, CDR1 is SGHVS and CDR2 FQNEAQ. The CDR3 protein is CASSLEFPGLAFLSTDTQYF. In DNA form, the CDR3 reads TGTGCCAGCAGCTTAGAATTTCCGGGACTAGCGTTTCTAAGCACAGATACGCAGTATTTT. Using reference TRBV7-8 and TRBJ2-3 for the parts outside the CDR3, the full variable domain is GAGVSQSPRYKVAKRGQDVALRCDPISGHVSLFWYQQALGQGPEFLTYFQNEAQLDKSGLPSDRFFAERPEGSVSTLKIQRTQQEDSAVYLCASSLEFPGLAFLSTDTQYFGPGTRLTVL.

V is TRBV30 and J is TRBJ2-7; 11 bases are shared with TRBD2. Trimming cost V 0 bases and J 1 base; bases outside gene matches: 2. Germline V gene sequence: CDR1 GTSNPN, CDR2 SVGIG (reference sequence). The CDR3 loop spans 15 amino acids. Here the CDR3 reads CAWSVGLAESYEQYF. The CDR3 DNA reads as TGTGCCTGGAGTGTGGGACTAGCGGAGTCCTACGAGCAGTACTTC.

The chain uses TRBV11-2 and TRBJ1-4; D not certain. The CDR3 consists of 14 residues. In germline, CDR1 is SGHAT, CDR2 FQNNGV. V was pared by 0 bases and J by 10 bases, with 12 bases between. The CDR3 spells CASSLDPIGGKLFF. Here the CDR3 DNA reads TGTGCCAGCAGCTTAGATCCGATTGGAGGAAAACTGTTTTTT.

A single count supports this clone. The chain is built from TRBV4-2 and TRBJ2-5; the D is unclear. The CDR3 covers 14 residues. Germline V gene data show CDR1 as LGHNA and CDR2 as YNFKEQ. Between the trimmed V and J ends, which lost 1 base and 1 base, there was a span of 7 bases. The CDR3 reads CASSQAASQETQYF. The DNA of the CDR3 is TGTGCCAGCAGCCAAGCCGCCAGCCAAGAGACCCAGTACTTC.

The J gene is TRBJ1-4, the V gene TRBV5-1, with a weak D call TRBD1 (5 bases). V was pared by 5 bases and J by 4 bases, with 12 bases between. The CDR3 spans 14 residues. Germline V CDR1 and CDR2: SGHRS, YFSETQ. The CDR3: CASSSGGNNEKLFF. The CDR3 bases are TGCGCCAGCAGTTCCGGGGGAAATAATGAAAAACTGTTTTTT. The full variable domain, completed using reference TRBV5-1 and TRBJ1-4, is KAGVTQTPRYLIKTRGQQVTLSCSPISGHRSVSWYQQTPGQGLQFLFEYFSETQRNKGNFPGRFSGRQFSNSRSEMNVSTLELGDSALYLCASSSGGNNEKLFFGSGTQLSVL.

The gene calls are TRBV2 and TRBJ2-1; D is perhaps TRBD2 (6 bases). Trimming cost V 3 bases and J 8 bases, with 11 bases left between them. This CDR3 has 13 amino acids. CDR1 and CDR2 (germline): SNHLY, FYNNEI. CDR3 DNA: TGTGCCAGCAGTGATGGGGGACTCGATGAGCAGTTCTTC. The encoded protein is CASSDGGLDEQFF.

V is TRBV6-6 and J is TRBJ2-3, with TRBD2 identical over 7 bases. V was pared by 6 bases and J by 1 base, with 4 bases of the junction left unmatched. The CDR3 is 14 amino acids. CDR1 MNHNY and CDR2 SVGAGI come from the germline V gene (reference sequence). The CDR3 DNA is TGTGCCAGCAGGACTAGCCTCCGCACAGATACGCAGTATTTT. It codes for CASRTSLRTDTQYF.

CDR3 nucleotides: TGTGCCAGCGCGGAACAGGGGGCGATTATCCATGGCTACACCTTC. It encodes CASAEQGAIIHGYTF. The J gene is TRBJ1-2, the V gene TRBV2, with 9 bases that match TRBD1. The V segment lost 8 bases and the J segment 6 bases; nucleotides outside the gene matches: 13. The CDR3 totals 15 residues. CDR1 and CDR2 from the germline V gene are SNHLY and FYNNEI.

This clone was counted once. This chain links TRBV12-5 with TRBJ2-7; D unresolved. The CDR3 extends over 14 amino acids. V was pared by 5 bases and J by 0 bases, with 11 bases between. Germline V lookup: CDR1 LGHNT, CDR2 FRNRAP. The CDR3 DNA is TGTGCTAGTGGTCCAGGTTCTGGCTCCTACGAGCAGTACTTC. Translating it yields CASGPGSGSYEQYF.

The V and J genes are TRBV11-3 and TRBJ2-7, with 7 bases identical to TRBD1. CDR1 is SGHNT and CDR2 is YENEEA in the germline V gene. J gave up 6 bases and V 2 bases, and 7 bases lay outside the gene matches. This CDR3 has 14 residues. The CDR3 loop reads CASSLHRGLGEQYF. The CDR3 DNA is TGTGCCAGCAGCTTACACAGGGGCCTGGGCGAGCAGTACTTC.